These 7 T cell receptor beta chains were all obtained from the same sample, sequenced in a study of T cell responses to AZD1222 COVID-19 vaccine (dated by TCRdb to the early 2020s). Libraries came from the immunoSEQ multiplex PCR assay. The source is immuneACCESS, and TCRdb retained only in-frame sequences with V and J called. Part of the clones is not carried over; for the studies checked, unresolved V genes explain less than half of this, and the remainder is unexplained. The sample yields around 88,000 clones; 80% to 90% were counted once. The biggest ten clones account for about a tenth of the sample. The time point label corresponds to: baseline before first vaccination. Explained via the paper, the treatment or condition label denotes: meningococcal conjugate vaccine given as trial control. The material sequenced was peripheral blood, taken on day 0 of MenACWY control vaccination. The receptors come from an adult in good health.

The CDR3 DNA sequence: TGTGCCAGCTCACCGGGACAGGGGGGTGACGAGACCCAGTACTTC. As protein: CASSPGQGGDETQYF. The chain employs TRBV18 and TRBJ2-5, with 11 bases matching TRBD1. J gave up 5 bases and V 3 bases, and 5 bases lay outside the gene matches. The CDR3 has 15 amino acids. The germline V gene encodes CDR1 KGHSH and CDR2 LQKENI.

This sequence joins TRBV5-6 and TRBJ1-2; TRBD1 is a possible D gene (6 bases). Germline CDR1 reads SGHDT; CDR2 reads YYEEEE. Trimming stripped 2 bases from V and 3 bases from J, with 17 bases between. CDR3 length: 16 residues. CDR3 in amino acids: CASSFRETGRYYGYTF. CDR3 bases: TGTGCCAGCAGCTTTAGGGAGACAGGCCGTTACTATGGCTACACCTTC.

The chain links TRBV19 to TRBJ1-5; possibly TRBD1 for D (5 bases). Trimming left V 3 bases short and J 1 base short, with 7 bases between. Germline V gives CDR1 LNHDA, CDR2 SQIVND (reference sequence). The CDR3 contains 14 residues. This CDR3 is CASSMGGSNQPQHF. In DNA, the CDR3 is TGTGCCAGTAGTATGGGGGGGAGCAATCAGCCCCAGCATTTT. Full variable domain (remainder filled in from reference TRBV19 and TRBJ1-5): DGGITQSPKYLFRKEGQNVTLSCEQNLNHDAMYWYRQDPGQGLRLIYYSQIVNDFQKGDIAEGYSVSREKKESFPLTVTSAQKNPTAFYLCASSMGGSNQPQHFGDGTRLSIL.

This rearrangement joins TRBV11-2 to TRBJ1-2; D is undetermined. CDR1 is SGHAT and CDR2 is FQNNGV in the germline V gene. The CDR3 is 12 amino acids. Trimming removed 2 bases at V and 8 bases at J, with 9 bases between. CDR3 DNA sequence: TGTGCCAGCAGCTTAACTTCCGCAGGCTACACCTTC. Protein: CASSLTSAGYTF.

J is TRBJ2-4 and V is TRBV29-1; D remains unclear. The length of the CDR3 is 11 residues. The V and J ends lost 1 base and 7 bases respectively, with 5 bases between them. The germline V gene encodes CDR1 SQVTM and CDR2 ANQGSEA. The CDR3 is CSVEGSNIQYF. For the CDR3, the DNA is TGCAGCGTTGAAGGGTCCAACATTCAGTACTTC.

V is TRBV30 and J is TRBJ1-6; D call uncertain. This CDR3 spans 13 amino acids. In germline, CDR1 is GTSNPN, CDR2 SVGIG (reference sequence). Trimming left V 2 bases short and J 14 bases short, with 16 bases between. DNA of the CDR3: TGTGCCTGGAGTCGGCAGCCGCCGGGGACCCTCCACTTT. Protein: CAWSRQPPGTLHF.

The V and J genes are TRBV4-2 and TRBJ2-3; TRBD2 matches 10 bases. V was pared by 0 bases and J by 2 bases, with 11 bases of the junction left unmatched. The CDR3 length is 19 residues. Germline CDR1 and CDR2: LGHNA and YNFKEQ. The CDR3 nucleotides read TGTGCCAGCAGCCAAGATCCTGCCAGCGGGGGGGCGAACACAGATACGCAGTATTTT. Translated, it gives CASSQDPASGGANTDTQYF.